The clone carrying this T cell receptor beta chain was seen a few times. The sample comes from a study of CD8+ T cells in alopecia areata. Per germline, CDR1 MGHRA and CDR2 YSYEKL. CDR3 length equals 17 residues. Trimming stripped 1 base from V and 3 bases from J, with 16 bases between. Cell sorting was applied to PBMCs, and CD4+ and CD8+ T cells were collected. RNA was extracted and reverse transcribed into cDNA as the sequencing template. Measured with immunoSEQ multiplex PCR; TCRdb has only the in-frame clones, and not every one. Of some 170,000 clones listed, roughly 66% are singletons. This rearrangement joins TRBV4-1 to TRBJ1-5; a weak D match, TRBD1 (5 bases). This sequence originates from a human donor with alopecia areata. This sample comprised CD8+ T cells sorted from blood, obtained at week 0. CDR3 DNA sequence: TGCGCCAGCAGCCAAGTCCCCAGCCGGGACCCCAATCAGCCCCAGCATTTT. Its translation: CASSQVPSRDPNQPQHF.